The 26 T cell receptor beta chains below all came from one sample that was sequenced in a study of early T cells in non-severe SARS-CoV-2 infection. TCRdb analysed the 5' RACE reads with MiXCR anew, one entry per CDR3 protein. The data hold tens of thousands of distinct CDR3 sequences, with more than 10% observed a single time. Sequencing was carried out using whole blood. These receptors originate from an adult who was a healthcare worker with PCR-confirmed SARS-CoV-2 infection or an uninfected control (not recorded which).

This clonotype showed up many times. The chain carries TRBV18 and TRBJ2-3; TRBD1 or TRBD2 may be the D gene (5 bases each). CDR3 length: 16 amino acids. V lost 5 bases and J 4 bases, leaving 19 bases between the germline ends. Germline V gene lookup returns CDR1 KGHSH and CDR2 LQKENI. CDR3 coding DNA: TGTGCCAGCTCAAGTTCCGGGACGACCTGGTCAGATACGCAGTATTTT. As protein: CASSSSGTTWSDTQYF.

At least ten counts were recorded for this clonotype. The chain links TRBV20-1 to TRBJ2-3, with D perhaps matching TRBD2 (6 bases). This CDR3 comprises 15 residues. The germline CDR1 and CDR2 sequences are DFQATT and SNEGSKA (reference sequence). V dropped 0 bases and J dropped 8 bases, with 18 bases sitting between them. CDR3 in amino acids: CSARDPGLAEGTQYF. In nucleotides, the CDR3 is TGCAGTGCTAGAGATCCAGGTCTTGCGGAGGGTACGCAGTATTTT.

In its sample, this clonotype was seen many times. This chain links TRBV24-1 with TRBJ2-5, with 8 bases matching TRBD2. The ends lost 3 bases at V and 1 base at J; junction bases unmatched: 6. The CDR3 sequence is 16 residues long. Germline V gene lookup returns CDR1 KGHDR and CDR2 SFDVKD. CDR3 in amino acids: CATSDPLTSAQETQYF. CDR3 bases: TGTGCCACCAGTGATCCGTTGACTAGCGCCCAAGAGACCCAGTACTTC.

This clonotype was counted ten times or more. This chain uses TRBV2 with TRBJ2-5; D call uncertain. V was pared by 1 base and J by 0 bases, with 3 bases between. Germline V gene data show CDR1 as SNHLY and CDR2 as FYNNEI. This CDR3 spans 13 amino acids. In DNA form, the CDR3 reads TGTGCCAGCAGTGAAGGCCACCAAGAGACCCAGTACTTC. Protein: CASSEGHQETQYF.

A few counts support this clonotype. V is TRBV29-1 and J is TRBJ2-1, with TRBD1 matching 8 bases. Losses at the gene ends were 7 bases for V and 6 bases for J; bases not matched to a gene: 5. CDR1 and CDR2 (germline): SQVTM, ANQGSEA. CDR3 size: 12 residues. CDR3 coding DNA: TGCAGCGCCCTGACAGGGGCCAATGAGCAGTTCTTC. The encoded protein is CSALTGANEQFF.

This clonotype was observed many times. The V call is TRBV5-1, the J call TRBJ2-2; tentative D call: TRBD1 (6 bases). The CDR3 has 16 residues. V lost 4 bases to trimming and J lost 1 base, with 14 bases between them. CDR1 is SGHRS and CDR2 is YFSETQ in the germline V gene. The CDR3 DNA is TGCGCCAGCAGCCCAATACTGACAGGGAACACCGGGGAGCTGTTTTTT. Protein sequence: CASSPILTGNTGELFF.

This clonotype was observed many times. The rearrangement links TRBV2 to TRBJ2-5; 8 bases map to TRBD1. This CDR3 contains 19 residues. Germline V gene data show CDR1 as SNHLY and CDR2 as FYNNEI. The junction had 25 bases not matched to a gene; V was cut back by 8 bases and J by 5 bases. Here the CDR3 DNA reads TGTGCCAGCGTAGAAGGGCGGGACAGGAGGCCTGTTCACTCGGAGACCCAGTACTTC. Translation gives CASVEGRDRRPVHSETQYF. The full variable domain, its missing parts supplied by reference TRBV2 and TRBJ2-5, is EPEVTQTPSHQVTQMGQEVILRCVPISNHLYFYWYRQILGQKVEFLVSFYNNEISEKSEIFDDQFSVERPDGSNFTLKIRSTKLEDSAMYFCASVEGRDRRPVHSETQYFGPGTRLLVL.

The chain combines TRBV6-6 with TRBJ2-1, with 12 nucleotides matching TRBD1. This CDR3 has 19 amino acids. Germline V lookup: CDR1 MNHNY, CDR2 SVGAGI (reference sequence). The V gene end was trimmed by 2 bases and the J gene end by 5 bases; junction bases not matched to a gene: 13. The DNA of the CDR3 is TGTGCCAGCAGTTACGCGGTGGGACAGGGGGCTATTTTTAACAATGAGCAGTTCTTC. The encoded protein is CASSYAVGQGAIFNNEQFF.

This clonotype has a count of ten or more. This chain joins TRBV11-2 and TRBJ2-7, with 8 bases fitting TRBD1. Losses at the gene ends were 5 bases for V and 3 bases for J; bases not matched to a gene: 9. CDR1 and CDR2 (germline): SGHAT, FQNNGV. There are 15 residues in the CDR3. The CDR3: CASSPTGTGYYEQYF. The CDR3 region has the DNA TGTGCCAGCAGCCCAACAGGGACAGGCTACTACGAGCAGTACTTC. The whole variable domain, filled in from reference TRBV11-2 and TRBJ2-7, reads EAGVAQSPRYKIIEKRQSVAFWCNPISGHATLYWYQQILGQGPKLLIQFQNNGVVDDSQLPKDRFSAERLKGVDSTLKIQPAKLEDSAVYLCASSPTGTGYYEQYFGPGTRLTVT.

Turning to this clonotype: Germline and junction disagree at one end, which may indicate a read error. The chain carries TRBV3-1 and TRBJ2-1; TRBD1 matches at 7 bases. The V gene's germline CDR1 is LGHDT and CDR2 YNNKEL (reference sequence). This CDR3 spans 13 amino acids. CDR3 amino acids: CASSPTGSNVQFF. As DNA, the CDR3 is TGTGCCAGCAGTCCGACAGGGTCCAATGTGCAGTTCTTC.

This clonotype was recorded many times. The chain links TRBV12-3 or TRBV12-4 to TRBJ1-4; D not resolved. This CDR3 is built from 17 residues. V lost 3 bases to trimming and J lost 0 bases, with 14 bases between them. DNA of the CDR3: TGTGCCAGCAGTTTTGGCAGCCACTTCTCAACTAATGAAAAACTGTTTTTT. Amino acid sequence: CASSFGSHFSTNEKLFF.

As DNA, the CDR3 is TGTGCCAGTAGTAAACCGGGACAGGGGAATAACGAGCAGTACTTC. It yields the protein CASSKPGQGNNEQYF. V gene TRBV19 combines with J gene TRBJ2-7; 10 bases match TRBD1. V lost 4 bases and J lost 5; bases outside the gene matches: 8. CDR1 and CDR2 (germline): LNHDA, SQIVND (reference sequence). The CDR3 loop spans 15 amino acids.

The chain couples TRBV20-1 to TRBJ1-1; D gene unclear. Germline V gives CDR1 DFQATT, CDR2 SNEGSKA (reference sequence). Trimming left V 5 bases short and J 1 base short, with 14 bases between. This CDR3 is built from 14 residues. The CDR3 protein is CSAESDRSNTEAFF. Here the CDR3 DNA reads TGCAGTGCTGAGAGCGATAGATCGAACACTGAAGCTTTCTTT.

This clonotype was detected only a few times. The CDR3: CASSLRGGNYEQYF. For the CDR3, the DNA is TGCGCCAGCAGCTTGAGAGGGGGCAATTACGAGCAGTACTTC. This chain links TRBV5-1 with TRBJ2-7, with 7 nucleotides matching TRBD1. Germline V lookup: CDR1 SGHRS, CDR2 YFSETQ. This CDR3 contains 14 residues. V lost 1 base and J lost 4; bases outside the gene matches: 5.

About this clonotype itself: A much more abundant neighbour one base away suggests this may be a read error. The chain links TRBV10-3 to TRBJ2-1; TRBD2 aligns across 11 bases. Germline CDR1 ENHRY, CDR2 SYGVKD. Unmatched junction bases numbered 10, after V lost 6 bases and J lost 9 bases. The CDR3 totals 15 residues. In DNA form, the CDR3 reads TGTGCCATCAGAGAGGAACTAGCGGGAGTTGTTGAGCAGTTCTTC. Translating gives CAIREELAGVVEQFF.

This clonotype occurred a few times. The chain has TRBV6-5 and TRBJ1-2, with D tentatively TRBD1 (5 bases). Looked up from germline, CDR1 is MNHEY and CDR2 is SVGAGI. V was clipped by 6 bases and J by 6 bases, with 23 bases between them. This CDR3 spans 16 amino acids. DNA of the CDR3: TGTGCCAGCAGCCGCGGGACTGGGGAAGGAAGAAATGGCTACACCTTC. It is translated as CASSRGTGEGRNGYTF.

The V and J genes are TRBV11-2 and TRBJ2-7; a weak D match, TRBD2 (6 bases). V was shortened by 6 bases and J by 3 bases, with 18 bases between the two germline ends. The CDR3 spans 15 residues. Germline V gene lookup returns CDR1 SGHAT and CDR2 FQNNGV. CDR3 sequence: CASRGAGTRHYEQYF. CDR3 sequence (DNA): TGTGCCAGCAGGGGTGCCGGGACTCGGCACTACGAGCAGTACTTC.

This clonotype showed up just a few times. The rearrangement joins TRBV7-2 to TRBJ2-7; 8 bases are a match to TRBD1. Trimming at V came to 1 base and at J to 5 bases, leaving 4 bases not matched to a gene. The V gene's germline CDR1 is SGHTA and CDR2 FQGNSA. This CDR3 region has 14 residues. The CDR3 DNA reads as TGTGCCAGCAGCTTAGGGGCAGGGGGCCACGAGCAGTACTTC. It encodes CASSLGAGGHEQYF.

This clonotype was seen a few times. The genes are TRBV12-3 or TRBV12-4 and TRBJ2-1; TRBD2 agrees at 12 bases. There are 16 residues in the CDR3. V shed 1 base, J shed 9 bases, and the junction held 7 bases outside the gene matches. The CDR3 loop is CASSLGLAGGPPEQFF. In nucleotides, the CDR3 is TGTGCCAGCAGTTTAGGGCTAGCGGGGGGGCCCCCTGAGCAGTTCTTC.

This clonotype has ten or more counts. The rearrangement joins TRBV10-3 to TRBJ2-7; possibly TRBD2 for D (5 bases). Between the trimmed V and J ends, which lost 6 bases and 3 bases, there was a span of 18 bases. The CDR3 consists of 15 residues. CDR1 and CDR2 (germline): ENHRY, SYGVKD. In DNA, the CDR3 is TGTGCCATCAGCTCCGGCCCGGGGAAAGGCTACGAGCAGTACTTC. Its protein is CAISSGPGKGYEQYF.

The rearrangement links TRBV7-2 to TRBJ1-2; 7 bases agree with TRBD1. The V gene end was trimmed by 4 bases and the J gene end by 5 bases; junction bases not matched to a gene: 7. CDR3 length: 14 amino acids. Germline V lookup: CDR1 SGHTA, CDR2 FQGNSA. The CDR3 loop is CASSSETGYYGYTF. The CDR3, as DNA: TGTGCCAGCAGCTCAGAGACAGGGTATTATGGCTACACCTTC.

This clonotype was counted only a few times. CDR3 nucleotide sequence: TGTGCCAGCAGCTCGTTGGAAGGGAGTTCACCCCTCCACTTT. Translated, it gives CASSSLEGSSPLHF. The chain couples TRBV7-8 to TRBJ1-6; no clear D. Trimming took 4 bases from V and 9 from J, leaving 13 bases between them. Germline V gene sequence: CDR1 SGHVS, CDR2 FQNEAQ. The CDR3 is made up of 14 amino acids.

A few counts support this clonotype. This CDR3 reads CAISESKWLAGETQYF. As DNA, the CDR3 is TGTGCCATCAGTGAGTCTAAATGGCTAGCAGGCGAGACCCAGTACTTC. V usage is TRBV10-3 and J usage is TRBJ2-5, with D tentatively TRBD2 (5 bases). This CDR3 contains 16 residues. Trimming left V 0 bases short and J 5 bases short, with 16 bases between. CDR1 is ENHRY, CDR2 SYGVKD, per germline.

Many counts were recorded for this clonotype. The CDR3, as DNA: TGTGCCAGCAGTTACGATGGGGGGTCCGGTTCACCCCTCCACTTT. It encodes CASSYDGGSGSPLHF. The J gene is TRBJ1-6, the V gene TRBV6-5; tentatively, D is TRBD1 (5 bases). Trimming shortened V by 2 bases and J by 9 bases, and 14 bases separated the two germline ends. CDR3 size: 15 residues. Germline CDR1 and CDR2: MNHEY and SVGAGI.

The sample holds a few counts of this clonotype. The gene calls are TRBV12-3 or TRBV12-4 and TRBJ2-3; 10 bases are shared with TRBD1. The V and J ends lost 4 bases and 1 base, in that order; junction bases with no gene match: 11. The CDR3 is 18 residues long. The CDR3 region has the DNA TGTGCCAGCAGTTCCAGGGGGAGAGGGACAGGGGGCACAGATACGCAGTATTTT. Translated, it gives CASSSRGRGTGGTDTQYF.

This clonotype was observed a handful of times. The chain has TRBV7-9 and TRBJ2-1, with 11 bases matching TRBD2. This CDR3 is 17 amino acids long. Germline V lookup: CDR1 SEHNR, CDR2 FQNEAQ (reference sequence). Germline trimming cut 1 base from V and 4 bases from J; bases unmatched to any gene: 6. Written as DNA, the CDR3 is TGTGCCAGCAGCTTAGGCGCTAGCGGGGGGATGTACAATGAGCAGTTCTTC. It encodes CASSLGASGGMYNEQFF. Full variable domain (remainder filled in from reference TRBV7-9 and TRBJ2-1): DTGVSQNPRHKITKRGQNVTFRCDPISEHNRLYWYRQTLGQGPEFLTYFQNEAQLEKSRLLSDRFSAERPKGSFSTLEIQRTEQGDSAMYLCASSLGASGGMYNEQFFGPGTRLTVL.